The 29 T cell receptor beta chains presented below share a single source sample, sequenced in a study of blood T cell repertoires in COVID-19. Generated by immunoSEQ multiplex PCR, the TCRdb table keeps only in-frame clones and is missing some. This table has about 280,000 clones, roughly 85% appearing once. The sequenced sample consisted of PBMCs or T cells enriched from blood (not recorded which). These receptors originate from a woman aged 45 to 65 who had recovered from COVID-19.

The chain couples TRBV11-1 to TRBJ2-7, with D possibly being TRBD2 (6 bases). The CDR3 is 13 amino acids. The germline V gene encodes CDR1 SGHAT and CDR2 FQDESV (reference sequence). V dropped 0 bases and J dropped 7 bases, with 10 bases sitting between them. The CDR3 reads CASSLAWRGEQYF. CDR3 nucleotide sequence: TGTGCCAGCAGCTTAGCGTGGAGGGGAGAGCAGTACTTC.

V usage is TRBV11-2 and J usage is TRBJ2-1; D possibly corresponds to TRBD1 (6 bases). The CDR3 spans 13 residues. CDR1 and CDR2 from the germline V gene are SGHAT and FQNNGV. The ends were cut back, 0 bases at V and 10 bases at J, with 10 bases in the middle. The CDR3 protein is CASSLDPGVEQFF. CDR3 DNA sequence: TGTGCCAGCAGCTTAGATCCAGGGGTCGAGCAGTTCTTC.

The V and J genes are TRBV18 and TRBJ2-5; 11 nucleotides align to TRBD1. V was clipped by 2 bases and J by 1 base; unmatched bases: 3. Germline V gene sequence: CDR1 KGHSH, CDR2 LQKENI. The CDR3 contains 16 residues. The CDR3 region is CASSPTGTGGQETQYF. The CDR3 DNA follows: TGTGCCAGCTCACCAACCGGGACAGGGGGCCAAGAGACCCAGTACTTC.

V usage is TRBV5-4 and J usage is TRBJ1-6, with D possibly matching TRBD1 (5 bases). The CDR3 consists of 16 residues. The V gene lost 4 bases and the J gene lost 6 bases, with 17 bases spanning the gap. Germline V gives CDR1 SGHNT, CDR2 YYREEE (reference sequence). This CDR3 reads CASSPSGQGGNSPLHF. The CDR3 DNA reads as TGTGCCAGCAGCCCCAGCGGGCAGGGTGGTAATTCACCCCTCCACTTT.

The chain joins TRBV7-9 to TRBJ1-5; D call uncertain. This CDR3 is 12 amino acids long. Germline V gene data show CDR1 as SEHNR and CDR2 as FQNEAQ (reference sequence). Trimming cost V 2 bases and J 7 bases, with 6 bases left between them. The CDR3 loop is CASSLLNQPQHF. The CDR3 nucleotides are TGTGCCAGCAGCTTACTAAACCAGCCCCAGCATTTT.

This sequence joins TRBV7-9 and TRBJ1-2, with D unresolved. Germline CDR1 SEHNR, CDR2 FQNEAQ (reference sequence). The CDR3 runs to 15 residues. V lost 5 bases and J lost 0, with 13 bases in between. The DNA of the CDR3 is TGTGCCAGCAGCCTCCCCCAACAGTCTAACTATGGCTACACCTTC. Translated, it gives CASSLPQQSNYGYTF. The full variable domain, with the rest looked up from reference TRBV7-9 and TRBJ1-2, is DTGVSQNPRHKITKRGQNVTFRCDPISEHNRLYWYRQTLGQGPEFLTYFQNEAQLEKSRLLSDRFSAERPKGSFSTLEIQRTEQGDSAMYLCASSLPQQSNYGYTFGSGTRLTVV.

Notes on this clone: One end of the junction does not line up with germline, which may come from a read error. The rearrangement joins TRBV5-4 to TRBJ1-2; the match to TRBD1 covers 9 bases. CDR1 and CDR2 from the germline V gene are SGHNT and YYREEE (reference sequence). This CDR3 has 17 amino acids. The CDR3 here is CASSLAIVGQGYWGYAF. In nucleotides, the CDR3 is TGTGCCAGCAGCTTGGCCATAGTGGGACAGGGATACTGGGGTTACGCCTTC.

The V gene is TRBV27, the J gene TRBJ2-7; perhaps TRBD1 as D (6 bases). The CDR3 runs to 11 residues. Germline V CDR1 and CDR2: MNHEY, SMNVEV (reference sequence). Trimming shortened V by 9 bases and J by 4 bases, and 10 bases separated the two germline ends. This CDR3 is CASTGPYEQYF. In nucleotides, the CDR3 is TGTGCCAGTACAGGGCCTTACGAGCAGTACTTC.

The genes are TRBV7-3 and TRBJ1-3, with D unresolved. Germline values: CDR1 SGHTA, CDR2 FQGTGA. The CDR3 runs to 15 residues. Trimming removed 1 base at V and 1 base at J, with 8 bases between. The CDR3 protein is CASSLNSGSGNTIYF. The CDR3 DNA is TGTGCCAGCAGCTTAAATTCAGGTTCTGGAAACACCATATATTTT.

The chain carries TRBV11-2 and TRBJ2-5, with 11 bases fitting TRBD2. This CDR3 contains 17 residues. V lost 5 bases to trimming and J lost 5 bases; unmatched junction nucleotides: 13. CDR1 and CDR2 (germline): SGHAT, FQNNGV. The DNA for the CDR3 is TGTGCCAGCAGCCCCTCGAGGCTAGCGGGAGGTTTGGAGACCCAGTACTTC. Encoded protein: CASSPSRLAGGLETQYF.

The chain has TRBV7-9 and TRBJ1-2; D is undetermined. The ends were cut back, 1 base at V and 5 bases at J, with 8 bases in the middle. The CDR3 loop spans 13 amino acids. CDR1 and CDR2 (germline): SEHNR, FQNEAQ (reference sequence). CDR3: CASSLGLAYGYTF. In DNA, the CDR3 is TGTGCCAGCAGCTTAGGACTTGCTTATGGCTACACCTTC. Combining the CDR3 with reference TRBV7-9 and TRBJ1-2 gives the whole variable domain DTGVSQNPRHKITKRGQNVTFRCDPISEHNRLYWYRQTLGQGPEFLTYFQNEAQLEKSRLLSDRFSAERPKGSFSTLEIQRTEQGDSAMYLCASSLGLAYGYTFGSGTRLTVV.

The CDR3 protein is CAWSPTMSRRLTDTQYF. Written as DNA, the CDR3 is TGTGCCTGGAGTCCCACCATGAGCAGGAGGTTAACAGATACGCAGTATTTT. This sequence joins TRBV30 and TRBJ2-3, with D perhaps TRBD2 (5 bases). The germline V gene encodes CDR1 GTSNPN and CDR2 SVGIG (reference sequence). This CDR3 contains 17 residues. Between the trimmed V and J ends, which lost 2 bases and 3 bases, there was a span of 21 bases.

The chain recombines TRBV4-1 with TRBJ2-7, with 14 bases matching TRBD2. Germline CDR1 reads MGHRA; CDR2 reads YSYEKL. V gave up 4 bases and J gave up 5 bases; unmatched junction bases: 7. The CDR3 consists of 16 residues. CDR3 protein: CASSRPGTSGSNEQYF. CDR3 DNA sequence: TGCGCCAGCAGCCGTCCCGGGACTAGCGGGAGCAACGAGCAGTACTTC.

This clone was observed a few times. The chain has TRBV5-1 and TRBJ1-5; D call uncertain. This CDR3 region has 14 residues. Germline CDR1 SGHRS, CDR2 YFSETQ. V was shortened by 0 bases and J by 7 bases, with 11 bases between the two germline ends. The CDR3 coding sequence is TGCGCCAGCAGCTTGGTACCCACGGGGCAGCCCCAGCATTTT. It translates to CASSLVPTGQPQHF.

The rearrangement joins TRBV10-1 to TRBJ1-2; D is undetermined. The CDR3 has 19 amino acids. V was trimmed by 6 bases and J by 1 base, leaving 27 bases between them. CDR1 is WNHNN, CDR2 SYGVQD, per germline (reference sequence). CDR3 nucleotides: TGCGCCAGCAGCGAGGTCGGTTCCCGTTTCCGCCTAATTAACTATGGCTACACCTTC. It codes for CASSEVGSRFRLINYGYTF.

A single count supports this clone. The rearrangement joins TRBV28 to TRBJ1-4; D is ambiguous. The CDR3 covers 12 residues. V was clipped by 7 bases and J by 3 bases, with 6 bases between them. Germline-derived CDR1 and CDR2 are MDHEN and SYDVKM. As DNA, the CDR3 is TGTGCCAGCACCGGGGCTAATGAAAAACTGTTTTTT. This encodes CASTGANEKLFF.

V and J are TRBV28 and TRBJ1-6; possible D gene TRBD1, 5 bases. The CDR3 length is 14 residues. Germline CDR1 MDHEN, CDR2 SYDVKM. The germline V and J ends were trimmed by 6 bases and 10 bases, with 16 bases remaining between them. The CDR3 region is CASSSAGVVSPLHF. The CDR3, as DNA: TGTGCCAGCAGCTCGGCGGGGGTGGTGTCACCCCTCCACTTT.

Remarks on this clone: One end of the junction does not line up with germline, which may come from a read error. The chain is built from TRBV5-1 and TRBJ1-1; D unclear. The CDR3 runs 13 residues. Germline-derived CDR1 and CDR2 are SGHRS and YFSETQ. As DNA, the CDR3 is TGCGCCAGCAGCTTCCTCGGGAACGCTGAAGCTTTCTTT. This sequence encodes CASSFLGNAEAFF.

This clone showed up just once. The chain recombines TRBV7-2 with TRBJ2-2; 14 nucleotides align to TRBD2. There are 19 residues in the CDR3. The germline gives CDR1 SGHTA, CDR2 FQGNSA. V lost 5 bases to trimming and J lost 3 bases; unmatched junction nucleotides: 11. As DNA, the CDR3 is TGTGCCAGCAGCGAGGGACTAGCGGGAGTGATATCCTACACCGGGGAGCTGTTTTTT. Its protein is CASSEGLAGVISYTGELFF.

This chain's CDR3 is CATSDRDRGRYNEQFF. CDR3 nucleotides: TGTGCCACCAGTGACCGGGACAGGGGGCGCTACAATGAGCAGTTCTTC. The V gene is TRBV24-1, the J gene TRBJ2-1, with 12 positions matching TRBD1. Germline V gene data show CDR1 as KGHDR and CDR2 as SFDVKD. This CDR3 is built from 16 residues. The V segment lost 4 bases and the J segment 3 bases; nucleotides outside the gene matches: 3.

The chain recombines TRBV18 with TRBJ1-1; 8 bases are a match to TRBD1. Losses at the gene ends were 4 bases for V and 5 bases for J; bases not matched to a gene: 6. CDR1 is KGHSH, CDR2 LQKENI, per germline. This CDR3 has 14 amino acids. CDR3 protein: CASSLQGVGTEAFF. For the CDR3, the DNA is TGTGCCAGCTCACTACAGGGGGTTGGGACTGAAGCTTTCTTT. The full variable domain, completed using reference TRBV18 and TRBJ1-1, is NAGVMQNPRHLVRRRGQEARLRCSPMKGHSHVYWYRQLPEEGLKFMVYLQKENIIDESGMPKERFSAEFPKEGPSILRIQQVVRGDSAAYFCASSLQGVGTEAFFGQGTRLTVV.

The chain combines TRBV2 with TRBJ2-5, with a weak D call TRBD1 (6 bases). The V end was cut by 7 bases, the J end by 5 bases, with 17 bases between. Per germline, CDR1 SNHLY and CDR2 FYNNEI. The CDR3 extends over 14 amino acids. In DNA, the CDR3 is TGTGCCAGCACCTTGGGGGCCCAGAGGGAGACCCAGTACTTC. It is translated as CASTLGAQRETQYF.

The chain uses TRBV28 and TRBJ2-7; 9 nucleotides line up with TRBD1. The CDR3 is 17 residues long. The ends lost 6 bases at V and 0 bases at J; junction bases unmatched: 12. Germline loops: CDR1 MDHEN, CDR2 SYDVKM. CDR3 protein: CASSPSGQGASSYEQYF. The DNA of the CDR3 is TGTGCCAGCAGCCCGTCGGGACAGGGTGCGAGCTCCTACGAGCAGTACTTC.

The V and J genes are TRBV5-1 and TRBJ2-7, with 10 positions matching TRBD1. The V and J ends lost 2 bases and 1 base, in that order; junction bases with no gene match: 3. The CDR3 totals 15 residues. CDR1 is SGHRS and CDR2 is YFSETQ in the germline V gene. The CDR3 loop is CASSLRDRGSYEQYF. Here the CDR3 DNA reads TGCGCCAGCAGCTTAAGGGACAGGGGTTCCTACGAGCAGTACTTC.

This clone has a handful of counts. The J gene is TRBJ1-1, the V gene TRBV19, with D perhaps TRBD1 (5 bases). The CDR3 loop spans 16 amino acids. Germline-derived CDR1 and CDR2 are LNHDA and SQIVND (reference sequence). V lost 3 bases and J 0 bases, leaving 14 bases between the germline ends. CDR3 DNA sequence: TGTGCCAGTAGTATCGGCTGGGGCCAAATGAACACTGAAGCTTTCTTT. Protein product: CASSIGWGQMNTEAFF.

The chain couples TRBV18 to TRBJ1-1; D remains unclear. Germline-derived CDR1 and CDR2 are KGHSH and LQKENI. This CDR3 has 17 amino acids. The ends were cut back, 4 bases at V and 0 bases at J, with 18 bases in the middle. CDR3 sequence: CASSLEDRRSMNTEAFF. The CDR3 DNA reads TGTGCCAGCTCACTCGAAGATCGTAGGAGCATGAACACTGAAGCTTTCTTT.

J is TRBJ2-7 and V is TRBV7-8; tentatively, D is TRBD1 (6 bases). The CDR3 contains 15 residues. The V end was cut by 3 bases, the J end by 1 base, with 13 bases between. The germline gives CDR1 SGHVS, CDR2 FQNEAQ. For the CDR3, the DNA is TGTGCCAGCAGCTTTCACCAGGGGCCATCCTACGAGCAGTACTTC. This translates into CASSFHQGPSYEQYF.

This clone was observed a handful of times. The CDR3 region is CASRILRGRETGELFF. As DNA, the CDR3 is TGTGCCAGTAGAATCCTCAGGGGGCGCGAGACCGGGGAGCTGTTTTTT. This chain uses TRBV19 with TRBJ2-2; TRBD1 agrees at 8 bases. V lost 6 bases and J lost 5; bases outside the gene matches: 11. The CDR3 covers 16 residues. CDR1 is LNHDA and CDR2 is SQIVND in the germline V gene (reference sequence).

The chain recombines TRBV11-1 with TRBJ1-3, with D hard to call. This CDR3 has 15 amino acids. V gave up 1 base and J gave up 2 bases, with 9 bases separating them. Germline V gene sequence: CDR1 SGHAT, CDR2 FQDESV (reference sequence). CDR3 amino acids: CASSLVRGTGNTIYF. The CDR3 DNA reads TGTGCCAGCAGCTTAGTCCGAGGCACTGGAAACACCATATATTTT.